This TCR beta chain was observed in a study of blood T cell repertoires in COVID-19 (dated by TCRdb to 2020 to 2021). With respect to the entire study: The collaborator samples originated in the United States, Italy and Spain and spanned the acute and convalescent phases of COVID-19. The material from the prospective study consisted of cDNA or gDNA derived from T cells, B-cell-depleted T cells, or PBMCs. Deeply sampled blood TCRbeta repertoires from subjects exposed to, actively infected with, or recovered from COVID-19 were included in the dataset. A freely available public database, intended as a resource for researchers studying the immune response to SARS-CoV-2, is where the repertoires were released. The samples were drawn from two sources: the first 160 participants of the ongoing ImmuneRACE study, and 1,254 subjects contributed by 6 global collaborators. Nearly every sample came with metadata listing a de-identified subject ID, COVID-19 status, age in years and sex. Where available, HLA class I and class II types were taken from metadata supplied by the sample provider and were not determined by assay-based typing.

V is shortened by 4 bases, J by 1 base, and the region joining them spans 14 bases. CDR3 length: 15 amino acids, cysteine to phenylalanine. Only CDR3 DNA is held: 45 bases, read in frame from base 1. For CDR1 and CDR2, the germline V gene lists SGHTS and YDEGEE. The immunoSEQ Assay, a bias-controlled multiplex PCR, was used to amplify TCRbeta CDR3 regions from genomic DNA. The paper's processing steps were these. Nucleated cell counts per sample were estimated from amplification of reference gene primers within the assay. Sequence reads were collapsed and filtered to measure the absolute abundance of every unique TCRbeta CDR3 rearrangement. For each sample, productive Simpson clonality was calculated as the square root of Simpson's diversity index over productive rearrangements. The clones in this table, taken by TCRdb from immuneACCESS, are in-frame only. Not every clone is retained; where verified, under half of the shortfall comes from an unresolved V gene, and the cause of the rest is unknown. The V and J calls and the clone size are those of that table, but D and trimming were determined from the DNA. This sample lists roughly 380,000 clones; over 85% were detected once. 3.5% to 4% of the sample comes from the top ten.

In the case of this clone: It has no known antigen specificity. No base-level quality is on record; no much larger clone is a single base apart.

One collaborating source in Seattle enrolled patients while the patients were actively infected and followed the patients over time throughout the course of disease. The collaborating institutions used their own protocols to collect whole blood in K2EDTA tubes. For TCRbeta analysis, collaborators shipped samples as frozen whole blood, isolated PBMCs, or DNA extracted from either of those sample types. Overall study results and their limits: The amount of clinical and demographic metadata varied by source and participant and was provided uncurated.

The receptor was derived from a woman aged 60-75 years with COVID-19, enrolled during active disease. This chain joins TRBV5-8 to TRBJ1-1; no D gene is confidently identified. The sequenced sample consisted of peripheral blood. The CDR3 region: CASSTKFVANTEAFF. The sequence in DNA is TGTGCCAGCAGCACCAAGTTCGTGGCGAACACTGAAGCTTTCTTT.